These 32 T cell receptor beta chains came from one sample sequenced in a study of blood T cell repertoires in COVID-19. The method was immunoSEQ multiplex PCR; TCRdb's version includes in-frame clones alone and lacks a portion of them. This table has a few hundred thousand clones, 89% appearing once. Material: peripheral blood. The receptor source for this set is a middle-aged man with acute or convalescent COVID-19.

This clone was counted only a few times. The chain carries TRBV11-2 and TRBJ2-3, with D possibly TRBD2 on 7 matching bases. CDR1 and CDR2 from the germline V gene are SGHAT and FQNNGV. CDR3 length: 15 amino acids. Trimming stripped 1 base from V and 5 bases from J, with 13 bases between. CDR3 sequence: CASSLVGGLGDTQYF. The CDR3 DNA is TGTGCCAGCAGCTTAGTCGGGGGGCTGGGAGATACGCAGTATTTT.

The chain is built from TRBV19 and TRBJ1-5, with TRBD1 identical over 8 bases. Per germline, CDR1 LNHDA and CDR2 SQIVND (reference sequence). Trimming removed 3 bases from V and 15 bases from J; junction bases left unmatched: 10. This CDR3 contains 13 residues. CDR3 residues: CASSILLGQGRHF. The CDR3 coding sequence is TGTGCCAGTAGTATTCTCCTTGGACAGGGAAGGCATTTT.

The chain uses TRBV7-9 and TRBJ1-1; D is undetermined. The V gene's germline CDR1 is SEHNR and CDR2 FQNEAQ (reference sequence). The CDR3 covers 15 residues. V dropped 6 bases and J dropped 4 bases, with 18 bases sitting between them. The CDR3 region has the DNA TGTGCCAGCAGTCGGATCCCGCAGGTGGGCACTGAAGCTTTCTTT. Protein sequence: CASSRIPQVGTEAFF. The full variable domain, with the rest looked up from reference TRBV7-9 and TRBJ1-1, is DTGVSQNPRHKITKRGQNVTFRCDPISEHNRLYWYRQTLGQGPEFLTYFQNEAQLEKSRLLSDRFSAERPKGSFSTLEIQRTEQGDSAMYLCASSRIPQVGTEAFFGQGTRLTVV.

The chain uses TRBV7-9 and TRBJ2-7; TRBD1 matches at 7 bases. This CDR3 spans 13 amino acids. Germline V CDR1 and CDR2: SEHNR, FQNEAQ (reference sequence). Trimming cost V 6 bases and J 5 bases; bases outside gene matches: 7. In DNA form, the CDR3 reads TGTGCCAGCAGTACACAGGGGATGGACGAGCAGTACTTC. Translating it yields CASSTQGMDEQYF.

The V and J genes are TRBV18 and TRBJ1-1; unclear D gene. The length of the CDR3 is 13 residues. Looked up from germline, CDR1 is KGHSH and CDR2 is LQKENI. Trimming took 3 bases from V and 0 from J, leaving 5 bases between them. CDR3 in amino acids: CASSPRVNTEAFF. The CDR3 coding sequence is TGTGCCAGCTCACCCCGAGTGAACACTGAAGCTTTCTTT.

The chain has TRBV5-6 and TRBJ2-2; 8 nucleotides agree with TRBD2. The CDR3 runs 17 residues. The V segment lost 4 bases and the J segment 3 bases; nucleotides outside the gene matches: 11. Germline V gene sequence: CDR1 SGHDT, CDR2 YYEEEE. The CDR3 here is CASSPFGRGGDTGELFF. The CDR3 DNA reads TGTGCCAGCAGCCCCTTCGGGAGGGGCGGAGACACCGGGGAGCTGTTTTTT.

This rearrangement joins TRBV5-1 to TRBJ2-7; 8 bases are shared with TRBD1. Germline loops: CDR1 SGHRS, CDR2 YFSETQ. This CDR3 has 18 amino acids. V gave up 0 bases and J gave up 0 bases; unmatched junction bases: 11. CDR3 sequence (DNA): TGCGCCAGCAGCTTGGCCGGACAGGGTCCTATTGCCTCCTACGAGCAGTACTTC. Its protein is CASSLAGQGPIASYEQYF.

The chain has TRBV19 and TRBJ2-7; 8 bases fit TRBD2. Germline CDR1 and CDR2: LNHDA and SQIVND (reference sequence). The CDR3 runs 17 residues. With 5 bases clipped from V and 3 bases from J, the junction kept 15 bases outside the gene matches. This CDR3 reads CASSPIPARREVYEQYF. The CDR3 nucleotides read TGTGCCAGTAGTCCAATCCCCGCTAGGCGGGAGGTCTACGAGCAGTACTTC. Full variable domain (remainder filled in from reference TRBV19 and TRBJ2-7): DGGITQSPKYLFRKEGQNVTLSCEQNLNHDAMYWYRQDPGQGLRLIYYSQIVNDFQKGDIAEGYSVSREKKESFPLTVTSAQKNPTAFYLCASSPIPARREVYEQYFGPGTRLTVT.

The chain uses TRBV2 and TRBJ1-6; D is uncertain. Germline V gene sequence: CDR1 SNHLY, CDR2 FYNNEI. The ends were cut back, 2 bases at V and 6 bases at J, with 5 bases in the middle. The CDR3 has 13 residues. CDR3 region: CASSERVNSPLHF. The CDR3 bases are TGTGCCAGCAGTGAAAGAGTTAATTCACCCCTCCACTTT.

This clone turned up a few times. The V and J genes are TRBV14 and TRBJ1-2; the D is unclear. This CDR3 contains 15 residues. V was clipped by 1 base and J by 4 bases, with 13 bases between them. Germline V lookup: CDR1 SGHDN, CDR2 FVKESK. This chain's CDR3 is CASSQATQNPYGYTF. CDR3 bases: TGTGCCAGCAGCCAAGCGACACAGAACCCCTATGGCTACACCTTC.

This chain joins TRBV28 and TRBJ1-1, with 7 bases that match TRBD1. V was pared by 2 bases and J by 5 bases, with 5 bases of the junction left unmatched. CDR3 length equals 14 residues. Germline V gene data show CDR1 as MDHEN and CDR2 as SYDVKM. The CDR3 sequence is CASSLTGEGTEAFF. In nucleotides, the CDR3 is TGTGCCAGCAGTTTAACAGGGGAAGGTACTGAAGCTTTCTTT.

This chain links TRBV30 with TRBJ2-7, with a possible D match to TRBD1 (5 bases). The CDR3 consists of 14 residues. Germline-derived CDR1 and CDR2 are GTSNPN and SVGIG (reference sequence). With 0 bases removed from V and 1 base from J, the gap between germline ends came to 10 bases. In DNA, the CDR3 is TGTGCCTGGAGTGTTGGTCACAGGTCCTACGAGCAGTACTTC. It specifies CAWSVGHRSYEQYF. Supplemented by reference TRBV30 and TRBJ2-7, the full variable domain reads SQTIHQWPATLVQPVGSPLSLECTVEGTSNPNLYWYRQAAGRGLQLLFYSVGIGQISSEVPQNLSASRPQDRQFILSSKKLLLSDSGFYLCAWSVGHRSYEQYFGPGTRLTVT.

CDR3 sequence: CATSEPNRESYTF. The CDR3 region has the DNA TGTGCCACCAGTGAGCCGAACCGGGAGAGCTACACCTTC. The chain carries TRBV24-1 and TRBJ1-2; D is unresolved. Trimming cost V 4 bases and J 9 bases, with 14 bases left between them. The CDR3 extends over 13 amino acids. From germline, CDR1 is KGHDR and CDR2 SFDVKD.

The rearrangement uses TRBV5-1 and TRBJ2-2; unclear D gene. The CDR3 covers 14 residues. The germline V and J ends were trimmed by 4 bases and 5 bases, with 12 bases remaining between them. Germline CDR1 SGHRS, CDR2 YFSETQ. The CDR3 protein is CASSPVVGTGELFF. The CDR3 region has the DNA TGCGCCAGCAGCCCAGTCGTCGGGACCGGGGAGCTGTTTTTT.

The rearrangement links TRBV5-1 to TRBJ2-5; possibly TRBD2 for D (6 bases). Trimming cost V 3 bases and J 4 bases, with 16 bases left between them. The CDR3 runs 15 residues. Germline-derived CDR1 and CDR2 are SGHRS and YFSETQ. The CDR3 loop is CASSWGLRGGETQYF. The CDR3 DNA is TGCGCCAGCAGCTGGGGTTTGCGGGGTGGAGAGACCCAGTACTTC. The whole variable domain, filled in from reference TRBV5-1 and TRBJ2-5, reads KAGVTQTPRYLIKTRGQQVTLSCSPISGHRSVSWYQQTPGQGLQFLFEYFSETQRNKGNFPGRFSGRQFSNSRSEMNVSTLELGDSALYLCASSWGLRGGETQYFGPGTRLLVL.

The CDR3 DNA reads TGTGCCAGCAGTTTCGGACAGACCGGGGAGCTGTTTTTT. As protein: CASSFGQTGELFF. The V and J genes are TRBV6-5 and TRBJ2-2; possible D gene TRBD1, 6 bases. The CDR3 is 13 residues long. The germline CDR1 and CDR2 sequences are MNHEY and SVGAGI. V lost 4 bases and J 5 bases, leaving 8 bases between the germline ends.

The chain uses TRBV30 and TRBJ1-3; TRBD1 agrees at 7 bases. The CDR3 covers 15 residues. Germline CDR1 and CDR2: GTSNPN and SVGIG (reference sequence). J was trimmed by 0 bases and V by 2 bases; bases with no gene match: 4. As DNA, the CDR3 is TGTGCCTGGAGTACGGGACAGATCTCTGGAAACACCATATATTTT. Protein sequence: CAWSTGQISGNTIYF.

The rearrangement uses TRBV11-3 and TRBJ1-4, with TRBD1 matching 10 bases. The CDR3 runs 21 residues. Looked up from germline, CDR1 is SGHNT and CDR2 is YENEEA. V dropped 0 bases and J dropped 1; count of bases not matched to a gene: 14. As DNA, the CDR3 is TGTGCCAGCAGCTTAGAGACTGGGACAGGGGAATATGGAAAAACTAATGAAAAACTGTTTTTT. It yields the protein CASSLETGTGEYGKTNEKLFF.

The J gene is TRBJ2-7, the V gene TRBV28, with D possibly matching TRBD1 (6 bases). The CDR3 loop spans 11 amino acids. Germline V gene sequence: CDR1 MDHEN, CDR2 SYDVKM. The V and J ends lost 5 bases and 12 bases respectively, with 14 bases between them. CDR3 protein: CASSERGSLYF. The CDR3 region has the DNA TGTGCCAGCAGTGAGAGGGGGTCCCTGTACTTC.

The chain employs TRBV14 and TRBJ1-2; D perhaps matches TRBD1 (5 bases). The CDR3 extends over 13 amino acids. V lost 2 bases, J lost 3 bases, and 7 bases lay in between. The germline V gene encodes CDR1 SGHDN and CDR2 FVKESK. CDR3 in amino acids: CASSQLGDYGYTF. CDR3 in DNA: TGTGCCAGCAGCCAACTAGGGGACTATGGCTACACCTTC.

The chain couples TRBV9 to TRBJ2-7; 8 nucleotides match TRBD1. V shed 1 base and J 3 bases; nucleotides not matched to a gene: 15. This CDR3 contains 18 residues. The germline gives CDR1 SGDLS, CDR2 YYNGEE. CDR3 bases: TGTGCCAGCAGCGTAACTGCGACAGGGGCCAACAATATCTACGAGCAGTACTTC. Its protein product is CASSVTATGANNIYEQYF.

The rearrangement uses TRBV27 and TRBJ2-7; 10 bases fit TRBD2. J lost 1 base, V lost 6 bases, and 6 bases had no gene match. Germline CDR1 reads MNHEY; CDR2 reads SMNVEV (reference sequence). CDR3 length equals 15 residues. The CDR3 sequence: CASRPLAGPSYEQYF. In nucleotides, the CDR3 is TGTGCCAGCAGGCCACTAGCGGGACCGTCCTACGAGCAGTACTTC.

The gene calls are TRBV30 and TRBJ1-1, with D unclear. Germline V gives CDR1 GTSNPN, CDR2 SVGIG (reference sequence). CDR3 length: 13 amino acids. The ends were cut back, 3 bases at V and 3 bases at J, with 11 bases in the middle. This CDR3 reads CAWRETPYTEAFF. The CDR3 coding sequence is TGTGCCTGGAGAGAGACACCTTACACTGAAGCTTTCTTT.

This clone came up a few times. V gene TRBV7-3 combines with J gene TRBJ2-2; 15 nucleotides match TRBD2. The CDR3 has 19 residues. The V gene end was trimmed by 4 bases and the J gene end by 10 bases; junction bases not matched to a gene: 16. Germline V gene data show CDR1 as SGHTA and CDR2 as FQGTGA. CDR3 DNA sequence: TGTGCCAGCAGCTCGGGACCCGGGACTAGCGGGGGGCTAGCCACGGAGCTGTTTTTT. Its protein is CASSSGPGTSGGLATELFF.

The gene calls are TRBV19 and TRBJ1-1, with D tentatively TRBD1 (5 bases). Germline V gives CDR1 LNHDA, CDR2 SQIVND (reference sequence). The CDR3 extends over 17 amino acids. Deletions cut 7 bases from V and 0 bases from J, with 21 bases between. The DNA for the CDR3 is TGTGCCAGTACTACGAGGAAAAATTTAGGGGTGAACACTGAAGCTTTCTTT. Its translation: CASTTRKNLGVNTEAFF.

The chain uses TRBV28 and TRBJ1-4; TRBD1 agrees at 7 bases. CDR1 MDHEN and CDR2 SYDVKM come from the germline V gene. This CDR3 has 16 residues. Losses at the gene ends were 1 base for V and 8 bases for J; bases not matched to a gene: 10. The CDR3 is CASSLSGGFFSEKLFF. The CDR3 bases are TGTGCCAGCAGTTTATCAGGGGGTTTTTTCTCCGAAAAACTGTTTTTT.

The chain couples TRBV5-1 to TRBJ1-1, with D unclear. There are 14 residues in the CDR3. Germline lookup yields CDR1 SGHRS and CDR2 YFSETQ. V lost 0 bases and J lost 6, with 12 bases in between. Written as DNA, the CDR3 is TGCGCCAGCAGCTTGGCGGGAGGGATTGCTGAAGCTTTCTTT. It translates to CASSLAGGIAEAFF.

This clone was picked up one time. The J gene is TRBJ1-1, the V gene TRBV6-5; D is unclear. Germline loops: CDR1 MNHEY, CDR2 SVGAGI. The germline V and J ends were trimmed by 2 bases and 4 bases, with 8 bases remaining between them. The CDR3 length is 13 residues. For the CDR3, the DNA is TGTGCCAGCAGTTACAGAGGGAGCACTGAAGCTTTCTTT. It yields the protein CASSYRGSTEAFF.

This clone was recorded only once. This chain links TRBV6-6 with TRBJ1-2; possibly TRBD1 for D (5 bases). Between the trimmed V and J ends, which lost 5 bases and 0 bases, there was a span of 13 bases. Germline V gene data show CDR1 as MNHNY and CDR2 as SVGAGI (reference sequence). This CDR3 has 15 residues. The CDR3 loop is CASSLVEGANYGYTF. As DNA, the CDR3 is TGTGCCAGCAGTCTCGTAGAAGGGGCTAACTATGGCTACACCTTC.

Here the CDR3 reads CASSTGADTQYF. The DNA of the CDR3 is TGTGCCAGCAGCACGGGTGCAGATACGCAGTATTTT. The chain joins TRBV11-2 to TRBJ2-3, with no clear D. Germline V gives CDR1 SGHAT, CDR2 FQNNGV. With 5 bases removed from V and 4 bases from J, the gap between germline ends came to 7 bases. This CDR3 spans 12 amino acids.

The chain uses TRBV4-3 and TRBJ1-5; 10 bases agree with TRBD1. The CDR3 consists of 17 residues. V lost 0 bases, J lost 4 bases, and 6 bases stayed unmatched. The germline gives CDR1 LGHNA, CDR2 YSLEER. CDR3 sequence: CASSQEWTGGENQPQHF. The CDR3 bases are TGCGCCAGCAGCCAAGAGTGGACAGGGGGGGAGAATCAGCCCCAGCATTTT.

The chain carries TRBV6-5 and TRBJ1-3; no clear D gene. V was trimmed by 5 bases and J by 0 bases, leaving 11 bases between them. The CDR3 is 15 amino acids. Germline CDR1 reads MNHEY; CDR2 reads SVGAGI. DNA for the CDR3: TGTGCCAGCAGTCTCGTCGGTGGCTCTGGAAACACCATATATTTT. Amino acids: CASSLVGGSGNTIYF.